This note documents a single T cell receptor beta chain sequence. The entry originates in a study of T cell responses to AZD1222 COVID-19 vaccine. Assay: immunoSEQ multiplex PCR; the TCRdb copy retains only in-frame clones and omits some. The table lists 90,000 to 120,000 clones, roughly nine tenths of them singletons. J gave up 4 bases and V 3 bases, and 5 bases lay outside the gene matches. The CDR3 is 15 residues long. CDR1 and CDR2 (germline): MGHRA, YSYEKL. The V and J genes are TRBV4-1 and TRBJ1-5; 8 bases map to TRBD1. Sequencing used peripheral blood, obtained on day 0 of MenACWY control vaccination. The TCR comes from an adult in good health. CDR3 protein: CASSQADRANQPQHF. Written as DNA, the CDR3 is TGCGCCAGCAGCCAGGCGGACAGGGCGAATCAGCCCCAGCATTTT.